What follows is one T cell receptor beta chain and its context. Its antigen is currently unknown. At the time of sampling, donors were nominally healthy, though unrecorded immune exposures were likely. Trimming took off 4 bases at V and 4 bases at J, with 8 bases between the two ends. The CDR3 has 12 residues. CDR1 and CDR2 (germline): MNHEY, SVGAGI. The sample is drawn from a study of cytomegalovirus exposure and HLA in healthy donors. Across the study: In an early release, HLA-typed donors contributed 77 million or so unique TCR sequences.

General study points: TCR beta chain V- and J-gene trimming was linked, in a later analysis, to a missense variant in DCLRE1C. Productive rates of about 90% or about 30% were seen for most TCR beta V segments in an earlier analysis.

PCR amplification relied on 60 Vbeta primers (plus 13 Jbeta primers). The method was immunoSEQ multiplex PCR; TCRdb's version includes in-frame clones alone and lacks a portion of them. The table lists over 30,000 clones, about 70% of them singletons, with over 9.5% in the top ten. Sequenced: PBMCs. V and J are TRBV6-5 and TRBJ2-7; D might be TRBD1 (6 bases). The sequence was collected from a man aged 35-49 years in good health and CMV-seropositive. CDR3 loop: CASSSTGYEQYF. The CDR3 DNA reads TGTGCCAGCAGTTCTACAGGGTACGAGCAGTACTTC.